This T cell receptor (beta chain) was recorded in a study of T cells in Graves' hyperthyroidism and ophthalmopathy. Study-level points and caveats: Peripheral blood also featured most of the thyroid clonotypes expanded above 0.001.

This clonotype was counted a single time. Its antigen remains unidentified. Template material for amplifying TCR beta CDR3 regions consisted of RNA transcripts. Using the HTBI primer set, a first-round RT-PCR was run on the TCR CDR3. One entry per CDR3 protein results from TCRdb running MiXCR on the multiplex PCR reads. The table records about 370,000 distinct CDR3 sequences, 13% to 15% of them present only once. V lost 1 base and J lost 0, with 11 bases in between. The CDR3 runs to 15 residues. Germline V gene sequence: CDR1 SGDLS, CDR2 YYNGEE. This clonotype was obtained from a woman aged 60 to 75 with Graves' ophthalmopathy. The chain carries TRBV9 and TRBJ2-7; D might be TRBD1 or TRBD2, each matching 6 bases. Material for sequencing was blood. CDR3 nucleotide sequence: TGTGCCAGCAGCGTATGGGAGGACAGCTCCTACGAGCAGTACTTC. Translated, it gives CASSVWEDSSYEQYF.